The 5 T cell receptor beta chains listed next were all sequenced from one sample in a study of cytomegalovirus exposure and HLA in healthy donors. PCR employed 60 Vbeta and 13 Jbeta primers. Clones were sequenced by immunoSEQ multiplex PCR, and TCRdb holds only the in-frame ones, with some missing. Recorded here are roughly 120,000 clones; the top ten clones represent roughly 2.5%. The sequencing sample was made of PBMCs. The receptors were gathered from a young man in good health and CMV-seronegative.

The chain uses TRBV11-3 and TRBJ2-1, with TRBD2 matching over 8 bases. V was pared by 5 bases and J by 9 bases, with 15 bases of the junction left unmatched. Germline V gene sequence: CDR1 SGHNT, CDR2 YENEEA. This CDR3 has 16 residues. CDR3 sequence: CASSRGVAGTFSEQFF. CDR3 coding DNA: TGTGCCAGCAGCCGTGGGGTAGCGGGGACTTTTAGTGAGCAGTTCTTC.

The genes are TRBV5-6 and TRBJ1-1, with no clear D. The CDR3 is 15 residues long. Germline CDR1 is SGHDT and CDR2 is YYEEEE. V was trimmed by 0 bases and J by 2 bases, leaving 11 bases between them. In DNA form, the CDR3 reads TGTGCCAGCAGCTTGGGAGGGTGGAAAAACACTGAAGCTTTCTTT. Its translation: CASSLGGWKNTEAFF.

The rearrangement uses TRBV19 and TRBJ2-2; TRBD2 matches 8 bases. J was trimmed by 0 bases and V by 5 bases; bases with no gene match: 5. Germline lookup yields CDR1 LNHDA and CDR2 SQIVND (reference sequence). The CDR3 covers 16 residues. The CDR3 nucleotides are TGTGCCAGTAGTGGTCGACTAGCGCCGAACACCGGGGAGCTGTTTTTT. Translating it yields CASSGRLAPNTGELFF.

The CDR3 loop reads CASSSQPAGGLSYEQYF. The DNA for the CDR3 is TGTGCCAGCAGCTCCCAGCCCGCGGGAGGGCTCTCCTACGAGCAGTACTTC. V usage is TRBV5-8 and J usage is TRBJ2-7, with 9 nucleotides matching TRBD2. The CDR3 totals 17 residues. Per germline, CDR1 SGHTS and CDR2 YDEGEE. The ends lost 3 bases at V and 0 bases at J; junction bases unmatched: 10.

The chain has TRBV5-4 and TRBJ2-1; D possibly corresponds to TRBD2 (6 bases). The V gene's germline CDR1 is SGHNT and CDR2 YYREEE (reference sequence). The CDR3 runs to 15 residues. V was pared by 1 base and J by 0 bases, with 8 bases between. CDR3 amino acids: CASSLSGSSYNEQFF. CDR3 nucleotides: TGTGCCAGCAGCTTGTCCGGGAGCTCCTACAATGAGCAGTTCTTC.